The 6 T cell receptor beta chains given below trace back to one sample, sequenced in a study of cytomegalovirus exposure and HLA in healthy donors. Clones were read by immunoSEQ multiplex PCR, and TCRdb kept only the in-frame ones, dropping some. Among about 120,000 clones listed, more than 75% were seen once. The sample consisted of PBMCs. Source of these receptors: a woman aged 25-40 years in good health and CMV-seronegative.

In this sample, this clone turned up once. This sequence joins TRBV2 and TRBJ1-1; D gene uncertain. CDR3 length: 15 residues. The germline V gene has CDR1 SNHLY and CDR2 FYNNEI. The ends were cut back, 2 bases at V and 1 base at J, with 11 bases in the middle. The CDR3 coding sequence is TGTGCCAGCAGTGAAACTCGTAGAGCGAACACTGAAGCTTTCTTT. Amino acid sequence: CASSETRRANTEAFF.

The CDR3, as DNA: TGTGCCAGCAGCTACAGAGGAGGACAGGCTGACAATGAGCAGTTCTTC. It translates to CASSYRGGQADNEQFF. The gene calls are TRBV11-2 and TRBJ2-1, with TRBD1 identical over 7 bases. Trimming at V came to 4 bases and at J to 5 bases, leaving 11 bases not matched to a gene. CDR3 size: 16 residues. Germline-derived CDR1 and CDR2 are SGHAT and FQNNGV.

The rearrangement links TRBV6-1 to TRBJ1-2; D not resolved. This CDR3 comprises 15 residues. V was cut by 7 bases and J by 4 bases, with 19 bases left in between. Germline CDR1 is MNHNS and CDR2 is SASEGT. The CDR3 DNA reads as TGTGCCAGCACCTTTGGCCAACCCCCCCTCTATGGCTACACCTTC. It is translated as CASTFGQPPLYGYTF.

This chain links TRBV7-6 with TRBJ2-1, with TRBD2 matching over 10 bases. The junction had 5 bases not matched to a gene; V was cut back by 2 bases and J by 7 bases. Germline CDR1 reads SGHVS; CDR2 reads FNYEAQ. The CDR3 contains 15 residues. The CDR3 DNA sequence: TGTGCCAGCAGCTTACAGCGGGGGGGCGGAAATGAGCAGTTCTTC. This encodes CASSLQRGGGNEQFF.

CDR3 nucleotide sequence: TGTGCCAGCAGCCCAGCGGGGGGCGCAGGGTATGGCTACACCTTC. Translated: CASSPAGGAGYGYTF. The genes are TRBV11-2 and TRBJ1-2, with a possible D match to TRBD1 (6 bases). Trimming removed 5 bases from V and 5 bases from J, with 18 bases in between. The germline gives CDR1 SGHAT, CDR2 FQNNGV. The CDR3 runs to 15 residues.

V is TRBV5-5 and J is TRBJ1-1; the D is unclear. CDR3 length equals 13 residues. V was pared by 0 bases and J by 11 bases, with 14 bases between. Germline CDR1 SGHKS, CDR2 YYEKEE (reference sequence). The CDR3 nucleotides are TGTGCCAGCAGCTTGGGCAGAGGGTACCCCGCTTTCTTT. Translation gives CASSLGRGYPAFF.